This TCR beta chain was obtained from a study of shared clonotypes between healthy human individuals (dated by TCRdb to 2018 to 2021). For the wider study: A couple of women and a few men aged 18 to 49 years were included in the cohort. Per donor, leukapheresis produced somewhere between about 0.94 and 9.5 billion PBMCs. Per donor, three plates each were used for CD4 naive and CD4 memory, two for CD8 naive, and one for CD8 memory. Blood TCR repertoires of roughly five healthy adults were deeply sequenced to estimate repertoire size and the extent of clonotype sharing between individuals. To increase sequencing depth and limit assay-specific biases, different laboratories used diverse techniques to prepare libraries and sequence TCR repertoires.

V gives up 4 bases and J gives up 8 bases, and the segment between their germline ends measures 14 bases. Spanning cysteine to phenylalanine, the CDR3 consists of 13 amino acids. Here the CDR3 DNA is all that survives: 39 bases in frame from base 1. In the germline V gene (reference sequence), CDR1 corresponds to LNHDA and CDR2 to SQIVND. CD8 naive samples consisted of CD45RO-negative cells that were positively selected for CCR7, yielding a CD45RA+CCR7+ population without TemRA cells. The donors were healthy, HIV-negative adults with no recently reported acute infections or vaccinations. Every donor was a Caucasian adult residing in Nashville, Tennessee, USA. Blood was obtained by leukapheresis, after which PBMCs were separated by Ficoll-Histopaque density gradient centrifugation and cryopreserved in liquid nitrogen vapor phase. Analytical flow cytometry was used to check the purity and quantity of each magnetically sorted T cell population. Genomic DNA was isolated from every sorted fraction and measured by UV absorbance on a Nanodrop 2000c.

Using the deep immunoSEQ assay, multiplex PCR amplified TCR CDR3 regions from genomic DNA. Genomic DNA extracted from each cell subset was distributed evenly over all wells of several immunoSEQ 96-well plates, and each plate served as one replicate. For sorted subsets, each replicate PCR was loaded with roughly 200 ng genomic DNA, equivalent to some 31,000 T cell genomes. Purified libraries were quantified with a Qubit 3.0 fluorometer, sized on a Bioanalyzer 2100, and re-quantified with the KAPA Library Quantification kit. A separate single-read 150-cycle Illumina NextSeq 550 flow cell was used to sequence each immunoSEQ 96-well plate. On the study's bioinformatics: Because the immunoSEQ output held only junctional sequences and lacked quality scores, the filtering could not match the filtering applied to full-length reads. Sequences were annotated with PyIR, a Python wrapper for IgBLAST v1.9, and V/J genes and CDR3 were assigned using IMGT germline references. Reads with weak V/J assignments (E-value above 1e-6), missing CDR3, stop codons, out-of-frame junctions, or ambiguous translated residues were removed. V3J clonotypes were defined by identical inferred V gene, J gene, and CDR3 amino acid sequence. Percentage overlap between repertoires was computed as shared unique clonotypes divided by the size of the smaller repertoire. RTK rarefaction, the Chao1 estimator, and Recon v2.1 estimates of unobserved clonotypes were used to assess repertoire richness. For all TCRbeta clonotypes obtained by the gDNA method from a few donors, generation probabilities were computed with OLGA. TCRdb's version of the immuneACCESS table is confined to in-frame rearrangements and falls short of the full clone set. An unresolved V gene accounts for under half of the shortfall where checked; the remainder is of unknown origin. For V, J and clone size, that table is used; D and trimming come from the DNA. The sample has 2 million or so clones on record, about 95% of them singletons. 0.9% to 1.4% of the sample goes to the ten largest clones.

To note about this clone: There is no known antigen for this receptor. No much larger clone is present one base from it, and per-base qualities are unavailable.

What the study reported, not specific to this receptor: Sampling was restricted to blood, and TCR repertoires in tissues likely differ from the TCR repertoires found in blood. Naive subsets generally had larger estimated clonotype richness than memory subsets did. Rarefaction of sorted-subset datasets indicated incomplete sequencing despite the large sequencing depth. Compared with non-shared clonotypes, clonotypes shared by all four sorted-subset donors had higher generation probabilities. Pairwise subsampling indicated that sequencing depth was expected to affect the degree of clonotype sharing among donors. Because the study included only a small number of donors, the genetic and exposure-history diversity represented was limited. When a handful of donors were compared, the shared fraction of clonotypes was about 5.5% for naive CD4, around 4% for naive CD8, roughly 2.5% for memory CD4, and about 0.36% for memory CD8.

This TCR was recovered from a man aged 18-30 years in good health. The material sequenced was naive CD8+ T cells sorted from blood. The cell subset or site label, as the study defines it: CD45RA+CCR7+. The sequence links TRBV19 to TRBJ1-1, with the D segment identity uncertain. The CDR3 protein is CASSTFIYEEAFF. The sequenced DNA: TGTGCCAGTAGTACTTTCATTTATGAGGAAGCTTTCTTT.